The 10 T cell receptor beta chains below all came from one sample that was sequenced in a study of technical replicates of blood from several donors (dated by TCRdb to about 2017). Library creation used the immunoSEQ multiplex PCR assay. Here the immuneACCESS table is served through TCRdb, limited to in-frame sequences with V and J called. Missing clones are a known gap in these copies; in checked studies unresolved V genes cover under half, and the rest lacks a known reason. The table for this sample lists over 65,000 clones; around 94% of them were counted only once. Of the sample, under 0.3% is held by the ten largest clones. Specimen: T cells isolated from PBMCs. The origin of the receptors is a human donor in good health.

The rearrangement uses TRBV4-1 and TRBJ1-1, with 8 nucleotides matching TRBD1. Germline-derived CDR1 and CDR2 are MGHRA and YSYEKL. V gave up 5 bases and J gave up 0 bases; unmatched junction bases: 11. CDR3 length equals 17 residues. CDR3 region: CASSVRQGSGLNTEAFF. In nucleotides, the CDR3 is TGCGCCAGCAGCGTACGACAGGGGAGCGGGCTGAACACTGAAGCTTTCTTT.

V usage is TRBV10-3 and J usage is TRBJ2-1; TRBD2 matches 8 bases. Germline trimming cut 3 bases from V and 5 bases from J; bases unmatched to any gene: 6. The CDR3 length is 15 residues. Germline loops: CDR1 ENHRY, CDR2 SYGVKD. The CDR3 protein is CAISDHTSGNNEQFF. The CDR3 DNA is TGTGCCATCAGTGATCATACTAGCGGAAACAATGAGCAGTTCTTC.

This chain joins TRBV4-1 and TRBJ1-5; TRBD1 might be the D (6 bases). V lost 1 base and J 3 bases, leaving 13 bases between the germline ends. Germline CDR1 is MGHRA and CDR2 is YSYEKL. CDR3 length: 16 residues. CDR3 nucleotides: TGCGCCAGCAGCCAAGGTACAGGGTATGACAATCAGCCCCAGCATTTT. As protein: CASSQGTGYDNQPQHF.

This chain links TRBV28 with TRBJ1-4; 8 nucleotides line up with TRBD1. Germline trimming cut 6 bases from V and 7 bases from J; bases unmatched to any gene: 22. This CDR3 spans 19 amino acids. In germline, CDR1 is MDHEN, CDR2 SYDVKM. The CDR3 bases are TGTGCCAGCAGGGCCGATAGACGACAGGGGATTGTTTTGGTTGAAAAACTGTTTTTT. Its translation: CASRADRRQGIVLVEKLFF. The variable domain in full, with the rest retrieved from reference TRBV28 and TRBJ1-4, is DVKVTQSSRYLVKRTGEKVFLECVQDMDHENMFWYRQDPGLGLRLIYFSYDVKMKEKGDIPEGYSVSREKKERFSLILESASTNQTSMYLCASRADRRQGIVLVEKLFFGSGTQLSVL.

The chain links TRBV7-9 to TRBJ2-7; a possible D gene is TRBD2 (6 bases). Germline CDR1 SEHNR, CDR2 FQNEAQ (reference sequence). The length of the CDR3 is 16 residues. The V gene lost 2 bases and the J gene lost 0 bases, with 14 bases spanning the gap. The CDR3 loop is CASSLTSTLSSYEQYF. CDR3 sequence (DNA): TGTGCCAGCAGCTTAACTAGCACATTGAGCTCCTACGAGCAGTACTTC.

This sequence joins TRBV25-1 and TRBJ1-4; D gene ambiguous. Per the germline V gene, CDR1 is MGHDK and CDR2 is SYGVNS. This CDR3 region has 16 residues. V lost 2 bases and J lost 0, with 10 bases in between. The CDR3 nucleotides are TGTGCCAGCAGTGAAGGAGTGGCAGCAACTAATGAAAAACTGTTTTTT. This codes for CASSEGVAATNEKLFF.

The CDR3 loop is CASSFAGLNTEAFF. For the CDR3, the DNA is TGTGCCAGCAGTTTTGCGGGGTTGAACACTGAAGCTTTCTTT. The chain has TRBV5-4 and TRBJ1-1; D call uncertain. The CDR3 has 14 residues. CDR1 is SGHNT and CDR2 is YYREEE in the germline V gene (reference sequence). V lost 5 bases and J lost 0, with 11 bases in between.

This chain connects TRBV4-1 to TRBJ1-5, with D perhaps TRBD1 (6 bases). Per germline, CDR1 MGHRA and CDR2 YSYEKL. Trimming removed 1 base at V and 7 bases at J, with 17 bases between. CDR3 length: 16 residues. CDR3: CASSQGVGGRLQPQHF. The CDR3 coding sequence is TGCGCCAGCAGCCAAGGAGTAGGGGGAAGGTTACAGCCCCAGCATTTT.

The V call is TRBV6-5, the J call TRBJ1-3; 8 bases are a match to TRBD1. Trimming cost V 2 bases and J 3 bases; bases outside gene matches: 3. The CDR3 consists of 15 residues. From germline, CDR1 is MNHEY and CDR2 SVGAGI. CDR3 DNA: TGTGCCAGCAGTTACAGGACAGGGTTTGGAAACACCATATATTTT. Translation: CASSYRTGFGNTIYF.

V usage is TRBV5-1 and J usage is TRBJ2-5, with 8 bases identical to TRBD2. There are 15 residues in the CDR3. CDR1 SGHRS and CDR2 YFSETQ come from the germline V gene. V shed 2 bases and J 3 bases; nucleotides not matched to a gene: 6. DNA of the CDR3: TGCGCCAGCAGCTTCTCCGGGACTAGGGAAGAGACCCAGTACTTC. The encoded protein is CASSFSGTREETQYF.